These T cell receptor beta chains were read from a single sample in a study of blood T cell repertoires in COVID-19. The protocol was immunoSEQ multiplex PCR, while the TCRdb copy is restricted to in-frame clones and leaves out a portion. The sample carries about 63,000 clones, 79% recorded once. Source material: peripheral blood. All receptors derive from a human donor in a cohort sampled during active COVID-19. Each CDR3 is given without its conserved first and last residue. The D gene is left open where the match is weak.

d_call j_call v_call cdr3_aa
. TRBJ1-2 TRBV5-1 ASSLGTGVNYGYT
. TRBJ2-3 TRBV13 ASSLGREITDTQY
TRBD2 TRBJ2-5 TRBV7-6 ASSSTRAGGPVTQY
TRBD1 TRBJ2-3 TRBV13 ASSSQGGGADTQY
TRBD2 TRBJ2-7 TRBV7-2 ASSLGGLAGGSQY
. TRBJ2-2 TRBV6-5 ASSYSLTGTGELF
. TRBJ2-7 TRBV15 ATSRDQPDMGLYEQY
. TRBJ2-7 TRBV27 ASSPFGLASSYEQY
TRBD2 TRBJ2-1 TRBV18 ASSPQRGYNEQF
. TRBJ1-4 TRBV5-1 ASSIATGSNEKLF
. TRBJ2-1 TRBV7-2 ASSPLSEQF